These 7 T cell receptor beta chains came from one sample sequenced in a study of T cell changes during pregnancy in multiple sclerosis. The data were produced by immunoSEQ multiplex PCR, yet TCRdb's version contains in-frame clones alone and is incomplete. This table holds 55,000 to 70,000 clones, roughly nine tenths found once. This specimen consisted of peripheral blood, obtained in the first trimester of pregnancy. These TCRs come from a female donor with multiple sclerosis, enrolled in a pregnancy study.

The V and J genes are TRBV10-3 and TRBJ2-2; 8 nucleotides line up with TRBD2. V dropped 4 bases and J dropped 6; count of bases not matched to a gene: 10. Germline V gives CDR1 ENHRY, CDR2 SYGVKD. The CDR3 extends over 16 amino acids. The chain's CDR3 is CAISGRSGSLSGELFF. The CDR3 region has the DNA TGTGCCATCAGTGGTCGGAGCGGGAGTTTGTCCGGGGAGCTGTTTTTT.

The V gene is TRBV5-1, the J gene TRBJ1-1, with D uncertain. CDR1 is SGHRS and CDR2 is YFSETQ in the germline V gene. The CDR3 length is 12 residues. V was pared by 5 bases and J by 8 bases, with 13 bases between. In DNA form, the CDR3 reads TGCGCCAGCAGTAGTGAGAGTGCCGAAGCTTTCTTT. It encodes CASSSESAEAFF.

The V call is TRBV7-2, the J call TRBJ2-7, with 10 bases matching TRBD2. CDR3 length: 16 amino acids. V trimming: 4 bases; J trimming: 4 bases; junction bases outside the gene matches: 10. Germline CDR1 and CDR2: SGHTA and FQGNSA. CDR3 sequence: CASSSQRGGLAYEQYF. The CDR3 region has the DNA TGTGCCAGCAGCTCACAGCGGGGGGGCCTAGCTTACGAGCAGTACTTC.

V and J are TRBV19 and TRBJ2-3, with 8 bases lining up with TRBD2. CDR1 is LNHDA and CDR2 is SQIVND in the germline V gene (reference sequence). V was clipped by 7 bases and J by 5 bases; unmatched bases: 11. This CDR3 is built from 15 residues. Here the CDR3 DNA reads TGTGCCAGTACCCCCCTGGGCGGGGGGAAAGATACGCAGTATTTT. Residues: CASTPLGGGKDTQYF. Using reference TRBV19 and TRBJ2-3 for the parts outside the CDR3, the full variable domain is DGGITQSPKYLFRKEGQNVTLSCEQNLNHDAMYWYRQDPGQGLRLIYYSQIVNDFQKGDIAEGYSVSREKKESFPLTVTSAQKNPTAFYLCASTPLGGGKDTQYFGPGTRLTVL.

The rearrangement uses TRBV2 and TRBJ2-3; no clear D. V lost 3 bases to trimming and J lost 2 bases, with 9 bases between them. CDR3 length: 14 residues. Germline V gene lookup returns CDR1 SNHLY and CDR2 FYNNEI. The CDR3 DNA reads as TGTGCCAGCAGTGATGTTACTTTCACAGATACGCAGTATTTT. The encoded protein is CASSDVTFTDTQYF.

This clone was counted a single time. The CDR3 DNA is TGTGCCTGGAGCCGAGGGGGAAACACCATATATTTT. This gives the protein CAWSRGGNTIYF. The chain is built from TRBV30 and TRBJ1-3, with unresolved D. Trimming cost V 3 bases and J 4 bases, with 7 bases left between them. From germline, CDR1 is GTSNPN and CDR2 SVGIG (reference sequence). The CDR3 totals 12 residues.

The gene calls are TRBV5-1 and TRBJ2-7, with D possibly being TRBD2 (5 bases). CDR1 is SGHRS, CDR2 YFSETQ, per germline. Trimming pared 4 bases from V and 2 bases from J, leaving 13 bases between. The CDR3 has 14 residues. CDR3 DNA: TGCGCCAGCAGCCCGAGCTCCGGGACCTACGAGCAGTACTTC. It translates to CASSPSSGTYEQYF.